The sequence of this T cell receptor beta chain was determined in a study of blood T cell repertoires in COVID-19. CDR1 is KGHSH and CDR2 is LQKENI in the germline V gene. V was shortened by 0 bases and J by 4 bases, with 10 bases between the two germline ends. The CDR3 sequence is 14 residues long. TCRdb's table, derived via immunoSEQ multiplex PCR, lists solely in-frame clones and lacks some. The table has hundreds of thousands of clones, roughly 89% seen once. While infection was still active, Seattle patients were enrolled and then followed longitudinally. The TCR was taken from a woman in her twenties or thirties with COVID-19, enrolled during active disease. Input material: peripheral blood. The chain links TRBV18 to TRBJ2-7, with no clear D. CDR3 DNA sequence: TGTGCCAGCTCACCACCAGAGACTGCGTACGAGCAGTACTTC. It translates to CASSPPETAYEQYF. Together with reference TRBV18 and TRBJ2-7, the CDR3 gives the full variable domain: NAGVMQNPRHLVRRRGQEARLRCSPMKGHSHVYWYRQLPEEGLKFMVYLQKENIIDESGMPKERFSAEFPKEGPSILRIQQVVRGDSAAYFCASSPPETAYEQYFGPGTRLTVT.